This T cell receptor (beta chain) stems from a study of OX40 agonist ivuxolimab in advanced cancers. Study-level background: Of the participants, 35% to 50% had some prior anti-PD-1, anti-PD-L1 or anti-CTLA-4 therapy, which was allowed. Study observations and caveats: Patients who responded partially at 0.1-3.0 mg/kg showed clonal expansion ranking among the lowest. In CD8+ T cells, expanded clones were on average more numerous than in CD4+.

V gave up 4 bases and J gave up 1 base, with 8 bases separating them. Germline CDR1 SGDLS, CDR2 YYNGEE. There are 14 residues in the CDR3. Sampled blood was obtained at baseline, cycle 4 day 1, and cycle 7 day 1. TCRdb keeps only in-frame clones here, not all; method: immunoSEQ multiplex PCR. The sample has under 13,000 clones; about three quarters are singletons. Remarks on this clone: The antigen is not known.

The specimen comprised CD4+ or CD8+ T cells sorted from blood, sampled in a trial of the OX40 agonist ivuxolimab. The sequence came from an adult with an advanced solid tumor such as melanoma, head and neck, liver or kidney cancer. J is TRBJ2-2 and V is TRBV9; D unclear. CDR3 bases: TGTGCCAGCAGCCCCCCGCGGAACACCGGGGAGCTGTTTTTT. This gives the protein CASSPPRNTGELFF.